The present TCR beta chain was sequenced within a study of T cells in Graves' hyperthyroidism and ophthalmopathy. Amplification of TCR beta CDR3 regions used RNA as the template. First-round RT-PCR with HTBI primers amplified the TCR CDR3 region. TCRdb re-called the multiplex PCR reads with MiXCR, one entry per CDR3 protein. The sample holds roughly 570,000 distinct CDR3 sequences, roughly 50% seen once. CDR3 length: 13 residues. Looked up from germline, CDR1 is SQVTM and CDR2 is ANQGSEA. V gave up 7 bases and J gave up 8 bases, with 18 bases separating them. Remarks on this clonotype: Its specificity is not known.

The study, taken as a whole, reports: It was a median around seven months before onset that the model predicted ophthalmopathy. Blood samples included most of the expanded thyroid clonotypes exceeding 0.001.

Based on clinical symptoms, serum thyroxine and TRAb, thyroid ultrasound and orbital computed tomography, diagnoses were reached. V gene TRBV29-1 combines with J gene TRBJ1-3; tentatively, D is TRBD1 (6 bases). What was sequenced was peripheral blood or thyroid tissue (not recorded which). This sequence originates from an adult woman with Graves' disease, either hyperthyroidism or ophthalmopathy (not recorded which). The CDR3 nucleotides are TGCAGCGGGGGGGGCCACTATGGCTACACCATATATTTT. Its protein product is CSGGGHYGYTIYF.